This T cell receptor beta chain was documented in a study of sequential checkpoint blockade in melanoma. Assay: immunoSEQ multiplex PCR; the TCRdb copy retains only in-frame clones and omits some. The sample includes thousands of clones, less than 30% of them seen just once. This CDR3 comprises 15 residues. V shed 3 bases, J shed 4 bases, and the junction held 8 bases outside the gene matches. Germline V lookup: CDR1 SGHDN, CDR2 FVKESK. Treatment reported: randomized to nivolumab then ipilimumab (arm A) or the reverse (arm B). The clonotype originates from a human donor with melanoma. V and J are TRBV14 and TRBJ2-5; 7 positions match TRBD2. The material sequenced was tumor tissue (inferred from file names), taken from a patient given nivolumab and ipilimumab in sequence. For the CDR3, the DNA is TGTGCCAGCAGCCAGATGCAGGGAGGGCGAGAGACCCAGTACTTC. Its protein product is CASSQMQGGRETQYF.